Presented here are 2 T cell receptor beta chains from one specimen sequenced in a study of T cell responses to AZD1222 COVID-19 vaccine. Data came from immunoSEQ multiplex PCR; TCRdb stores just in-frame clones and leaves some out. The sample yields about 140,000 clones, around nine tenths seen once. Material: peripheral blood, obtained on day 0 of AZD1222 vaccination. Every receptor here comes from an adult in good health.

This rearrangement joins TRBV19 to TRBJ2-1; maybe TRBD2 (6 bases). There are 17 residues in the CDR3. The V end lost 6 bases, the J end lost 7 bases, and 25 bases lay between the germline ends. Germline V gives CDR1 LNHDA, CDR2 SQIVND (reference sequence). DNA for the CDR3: TGTGCCAGTAGCTCTATCCGGGGACTCACTATTGTAAATGAGCAGTTCTTC. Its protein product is CASSSIRGLTIVNEQFF.

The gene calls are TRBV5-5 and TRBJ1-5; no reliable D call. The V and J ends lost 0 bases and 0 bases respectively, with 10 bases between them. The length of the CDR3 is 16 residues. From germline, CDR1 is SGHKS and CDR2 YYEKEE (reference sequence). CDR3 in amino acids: CASSLGFGYSNQPQHF. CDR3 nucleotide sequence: TGTGCCAGCAGCTTGGGGTTTGGGTATAGCAATCAGCCCCAGCATTTT.